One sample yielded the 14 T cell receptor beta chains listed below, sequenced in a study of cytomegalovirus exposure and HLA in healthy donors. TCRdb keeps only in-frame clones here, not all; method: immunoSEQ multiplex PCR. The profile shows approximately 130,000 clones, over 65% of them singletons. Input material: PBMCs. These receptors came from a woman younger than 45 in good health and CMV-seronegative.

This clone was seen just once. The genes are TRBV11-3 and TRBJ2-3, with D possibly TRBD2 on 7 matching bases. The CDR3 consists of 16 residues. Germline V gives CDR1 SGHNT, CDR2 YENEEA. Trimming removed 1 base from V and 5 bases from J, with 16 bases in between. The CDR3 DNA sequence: TGTGCCAGCAGCTTAGCGGGGGGCCCTAGGGAAGATACGCAGTATTTT. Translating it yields CASSLAGGPREDTQYF.

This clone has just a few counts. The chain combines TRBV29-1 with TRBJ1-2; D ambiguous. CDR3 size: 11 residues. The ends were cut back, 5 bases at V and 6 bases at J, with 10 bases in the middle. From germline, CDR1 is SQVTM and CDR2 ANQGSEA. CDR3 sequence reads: CSVNPLDGYTF. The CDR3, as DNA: TGCAGCGTTAACCCTCTAGATGGCTACACCTTC.

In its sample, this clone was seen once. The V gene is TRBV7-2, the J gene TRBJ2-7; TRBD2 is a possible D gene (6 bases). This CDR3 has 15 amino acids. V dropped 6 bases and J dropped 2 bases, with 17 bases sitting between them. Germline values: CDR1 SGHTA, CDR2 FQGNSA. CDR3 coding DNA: TGTGCCAGCAGGGATCCGGGCGGGGTGACCTACGAGCAGTACTTC. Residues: CASRDPGGVTYEQYF.

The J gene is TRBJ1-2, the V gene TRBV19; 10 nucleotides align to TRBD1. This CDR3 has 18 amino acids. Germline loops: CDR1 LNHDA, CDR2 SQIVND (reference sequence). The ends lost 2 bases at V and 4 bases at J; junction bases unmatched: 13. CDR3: CASSIRGSGTGEFYGYTF. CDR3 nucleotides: TGTGCCAGTAGTATAAGGGGGTCGGGGACAGGGGAGTTCTATGGCTACACCTTC.

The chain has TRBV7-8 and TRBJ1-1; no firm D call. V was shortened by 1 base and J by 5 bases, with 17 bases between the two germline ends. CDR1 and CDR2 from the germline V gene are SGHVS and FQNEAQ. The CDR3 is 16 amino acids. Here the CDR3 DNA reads TGTGCCAGCAGCTTAGTTGGAGGGTCCACTTGGACTGAAGCTTTCTTT. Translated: CASSLVGGSTWTEAFF.

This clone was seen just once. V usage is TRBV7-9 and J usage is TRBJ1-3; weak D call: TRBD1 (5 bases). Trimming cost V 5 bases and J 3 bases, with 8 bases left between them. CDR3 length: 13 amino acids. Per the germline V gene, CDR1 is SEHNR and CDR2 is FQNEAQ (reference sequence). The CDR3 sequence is CASSQGLGNTIYF. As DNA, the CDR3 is TGTGCCAGCAGCCAGGGACTTGGAAACACCATATATTTT.

The CDR3 nucleotides read TGTGCCAGTAGTATGACAGGGAAGAACGAGCAGTACTTC. Translated: CASSMTGKNEQYF. This chain uses TRBV19 with TRBJ2-7, with TRBD1 matching 7 bases. V shed 3 bases and J 5 bases; nucleotides not matched to a gene: 4. Germline CDR1 and CDR2: LNHDA and SQIVND (reference sequence). The CDR3 extends over 13 amino acids.

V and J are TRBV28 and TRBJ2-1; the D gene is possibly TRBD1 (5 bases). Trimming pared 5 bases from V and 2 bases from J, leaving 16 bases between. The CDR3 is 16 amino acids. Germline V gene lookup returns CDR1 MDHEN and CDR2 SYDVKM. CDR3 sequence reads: CASSTWGGGPYNEQFF. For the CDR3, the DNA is TGTGCCAGCAGTACCTGGGGCGGTGGACCCTACAATGAGCAGTTCTTC.

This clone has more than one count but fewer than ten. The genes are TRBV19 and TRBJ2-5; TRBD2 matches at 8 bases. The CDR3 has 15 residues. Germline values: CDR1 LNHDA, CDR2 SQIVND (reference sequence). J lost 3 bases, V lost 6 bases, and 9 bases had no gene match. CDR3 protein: CASRSRGTSEETQYF. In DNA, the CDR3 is TGTGCCAGTAGAAGCAGAGGGACTAGTGAAGAGACCCAGTACTTC.

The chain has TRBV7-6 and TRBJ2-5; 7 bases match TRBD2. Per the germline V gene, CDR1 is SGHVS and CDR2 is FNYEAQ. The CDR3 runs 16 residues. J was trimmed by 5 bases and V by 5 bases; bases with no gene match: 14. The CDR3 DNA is TGTGCCAGCAGCCTAACTGGGCGGGGGACCGGGGAGACCCAGTACTTC. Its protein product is CASSLTGRGTGETQYF.

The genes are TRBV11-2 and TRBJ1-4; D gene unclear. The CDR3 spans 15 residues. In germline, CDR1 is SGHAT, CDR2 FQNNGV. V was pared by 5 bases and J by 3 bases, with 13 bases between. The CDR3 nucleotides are TGTGCCAGCAGCACCCCCCGGGGATCTAATGAAAAACTGTTTTTT. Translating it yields CASSTPRGSNEKLFF.

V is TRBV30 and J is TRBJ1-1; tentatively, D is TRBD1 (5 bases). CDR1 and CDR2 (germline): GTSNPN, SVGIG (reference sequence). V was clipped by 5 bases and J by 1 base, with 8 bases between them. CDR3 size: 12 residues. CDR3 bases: TGTGCCTGGCGGGGGGGGAACACTGAAGCTTTCTTT. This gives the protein CAWRGGNTEAFF.

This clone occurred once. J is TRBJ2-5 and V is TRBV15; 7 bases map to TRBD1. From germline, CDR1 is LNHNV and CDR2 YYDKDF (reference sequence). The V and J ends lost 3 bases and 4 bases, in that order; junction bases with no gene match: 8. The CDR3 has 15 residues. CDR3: CATSRGTGVVETQYF. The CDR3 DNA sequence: TGTGCCACCAGCAGGGGAACAGGGGTAGTAGAGACCCAGTACTTC.

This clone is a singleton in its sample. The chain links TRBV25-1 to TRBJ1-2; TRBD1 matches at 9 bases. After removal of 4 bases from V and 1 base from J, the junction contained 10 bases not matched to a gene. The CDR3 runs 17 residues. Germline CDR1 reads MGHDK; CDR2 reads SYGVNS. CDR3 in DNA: TGTGCCAGCAGTGGACTATCGACAGGGGGGGGTAACTATGGCTACACCTTC. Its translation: CASSGLSTGGGNYGYTF.